A selection of T cell receptor beta chains follows, all from one sample in a study of immune reconstitution after stem cell transplant in scleroderma. TCRdb called the RT-PCR reads again in MiXCR, with one record for every CDR3 protein. The table lists approximately 2,300 distinct CDR3 sequences, more than 10% of them singletons. This sample was taken before or after autologous hematopoietic stem cell transplantation (not recorded which). These receptor sequences come from a female donor with systemic sclerosis. Each CDR3 is given with its conserved first and last residue. Fields, in order: J gene, V gene, D gene, clone size, CDR3 DNA, CDR3 protein. A D gene is named only where the DNA matches it firmly. Clone size is not always given. Where it is, it says once, few, many or a class for expanded clones.

TRBJ1-5 TRBV7-6 NA medium-sized TGTGCCAGCAGCCCGGTGACGGGGGGTCAGCCCCAGCATTTT CASSPVTGGQPQHF
TRBJ2-7 TRBV29-1 TRBD1 NA TGCAGCGTTGAATCGGGACAGACCTACGAGCAGTACTTC CSVESGQTYEQYF
TRBJ2-7 TRBV29-1 NA NA TGCAGCGTTGAGGGACAACAGCACTACGAGCAGTACTTC CSVEGQQHYEQYF
TRBJ2-5 TRBV21-1 NA medium-sized TGTGCCAGCAGCGAAGGGCCCAACAAGGGGACCCAGTACTTC CASSEGPNKGTQYF
TRBJ1-5 TRBV29-1 NA NA TGCAGCGCCCACCGGCTGAGCAATCAGCCCCAGCATTTT CSAHRLSNQPQHF
TRBJ2-5 TRBV5-1 NA few TGCGCCAGCAGCTTGGGCCGGACAGAAGAGACCCAGTACTTC CASSLGRTEETQYF
TRBJ2-7 TRBV5-6 NA few TGTGCCAGCAGCTTGTACCGAGTCCCCTACGAGCAGTACTTC CASSLYRVPYEQYF
TRBJ2-1 TRBV5-1 TRBD1 few TGCGCCAGCAGCAGGACAGGGGGCTCGGACAATGAGCAGTTCTTC CASSRTGGSDNEQFF
TRBJ2-3 TRBV12-3/TRBV12-4 NA few TGTGCCAGCAGTTCCATTTCAGATACGCAGTATTTT CASSSISDTQYF
TRBJ1-1 TRBV2 NA medium-sized TGTGCCAGCAGTGATGGGGGAGTCCCTGAAGCTTTCTTT CASSDGGVPEAFF
TRBJ1-3 TRBV7-2 NA NA TGTGCCAGCAGCCCTATGAGAAACACCATATATTTT CASSPMRNTIYF
TRBJ1-5 TRBV27 NA NA TGTGCCAGCAGTTTATGGCAGGGCAATCAGCCCCAGCATTTT CASSLWQGNQPQHF
TRBJ1-3 TRBV20-1 NA medium-sized TGCAGTGCTAGTGTTCCAGCGTACGACGTCGGCACCATATATTTT CSASVPAYDVGTIYF
TRBJ2-5 TRBV5-5 NA few TGTGCCAGCAGCTTATATCAGGTGCGCCAAGAGACCCAGTACTTC CASSLYQVRQETQYF
TRBJ1-1 TRBV25-1 NA NA TGTGCCAGCAGTGAAACCGGACGGAACACTGAAGCTTTCTTT CASSETGRNTEAFF
TRBJ2-1 TRBV7-3 TRBD1 medium-sized TGTGCCAGCAGCCCCCCGGGACAGACCTACAATGAGCAGTTCTTC CASSPPGQTYNEQFF
TRBJ1-1 TRBV12-3/TRBV12-4 NA few TGTGCCAGCAGTCCCGGGAGAGGGTGGACTGAAGCTTTCTTT CASSPGRGWTEAFF
TRBJ2-7 TRBV20-1 NA NA TGCAGTGCTAGAGATACGGCAGTTACCTACGAGCAGTACTTC CSARDTAVTYEQYF
TRBJ2-2 TRBV9 NA NA TGTGCCAGCAGCGTAGGAACAACGAACACCGGGGAGCTGTTTTTT CASSVGTTNTGELFF
TRBJ2-7 TRBV12-3/TRBV12-4 TRBD1 few TGTGCCAGCAGTTTAGCGCGGGGACAGGGTTTTACCTACGAGCAGTACTTC CASSLARGQGFTYEQYF
TRBJ1-1 TRBV5-5 NA NA TGTGCCAGCAGCTTGGTCGGGGCCTTAACTGAAGCTTTCTTT CASSLVGALTEAFF
TRBJ2-1 TRBV29-1 TRBD1 NA TGCAGCGTGGCGCAACTCGTCGGACAGGGGGCTTACAATGAGCAGTTCTTC CSVAQLVGQGAYNEQFF
TRBJ1-5 TRBV5-1 TRBD1 NA TGCGCCAGCAGCTTCTCGGGACAGGGTCCTATTCAGCCCCAGCATTTT CASSFSGQGPIQPQHF
TRBJ1-1 TRBV5-1 NA medium-sized TGCGCCAGCAGCTTGAGGGACATGAACACTGAAGCTTTCTTT CASSLRDMNTEAFF
TRBJ2-5 TRBV7-9 NA few TGTGCCAGCAGCTTACGGGAGGGACAGCAAGAGACCCAGTACTTC CASSLREGQQETQYF
TRBJ2-1 TRBV10-3 NA medium-sized TGTGCCATCAGTGAGTCGACCCGGGTAGGGCAGTTCTTC CAISESTRVGQFF
TRBJ2-4 TRBV20-1 TRBD1 few TGCAGTGCTACCGACAGGGCTGCCAAAAACATTCAGTACTTC CSATDRAAKNIQYF